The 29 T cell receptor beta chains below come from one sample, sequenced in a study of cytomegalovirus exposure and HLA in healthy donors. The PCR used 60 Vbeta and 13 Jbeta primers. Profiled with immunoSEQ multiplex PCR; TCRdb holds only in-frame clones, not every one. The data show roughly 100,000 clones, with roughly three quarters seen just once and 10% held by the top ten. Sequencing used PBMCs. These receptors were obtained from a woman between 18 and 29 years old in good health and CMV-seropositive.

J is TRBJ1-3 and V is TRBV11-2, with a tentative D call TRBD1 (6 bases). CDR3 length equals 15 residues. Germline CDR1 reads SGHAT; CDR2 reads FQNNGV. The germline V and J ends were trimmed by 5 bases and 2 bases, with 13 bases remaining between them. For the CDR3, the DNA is TGTGCCAGCAGCCTACAGGGTTCGACTGGAAACACCATATATTTT. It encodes CASSLQGSTGNTIYF.

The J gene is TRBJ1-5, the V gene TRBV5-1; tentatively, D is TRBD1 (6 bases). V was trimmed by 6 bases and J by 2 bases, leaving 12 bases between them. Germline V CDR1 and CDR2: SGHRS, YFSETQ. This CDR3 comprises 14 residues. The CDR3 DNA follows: TGCGCCAGCACTCCGGGGGGCGGCAATCAGCCCCAGCATTTT. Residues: CASTPGGGNQPQHF.

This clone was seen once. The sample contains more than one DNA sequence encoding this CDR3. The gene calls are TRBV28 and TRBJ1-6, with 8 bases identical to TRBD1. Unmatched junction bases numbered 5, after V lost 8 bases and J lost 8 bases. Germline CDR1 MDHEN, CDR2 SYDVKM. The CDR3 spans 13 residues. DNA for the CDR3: TGTGCCAGCCTAGGACAGGGTTATTCACCCCTCCACTTT. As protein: CASLGQGYSPLHF.

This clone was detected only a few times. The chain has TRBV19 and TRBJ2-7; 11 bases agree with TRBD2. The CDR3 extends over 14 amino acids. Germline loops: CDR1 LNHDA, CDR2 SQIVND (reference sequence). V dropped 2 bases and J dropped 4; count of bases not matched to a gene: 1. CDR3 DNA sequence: TGTGCCAGTAGTATAACTAGCGGGAGATACGAGCAGTACTTC. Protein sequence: CASSITSGRYEQYF.

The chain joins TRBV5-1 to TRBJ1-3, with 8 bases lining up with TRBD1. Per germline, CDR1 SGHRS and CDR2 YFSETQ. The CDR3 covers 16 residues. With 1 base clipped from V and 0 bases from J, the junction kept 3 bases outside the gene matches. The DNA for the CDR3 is TGCGCCAGCAGCTTGAGCGGGACAGGCTCTGGAAACACCATATATTTT. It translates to CASSLSGTGSGNTIYF.

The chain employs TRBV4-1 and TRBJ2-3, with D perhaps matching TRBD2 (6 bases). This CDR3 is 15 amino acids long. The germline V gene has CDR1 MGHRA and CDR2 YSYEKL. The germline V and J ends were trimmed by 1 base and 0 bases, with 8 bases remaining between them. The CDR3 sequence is CASSQVGLSTDTQYF. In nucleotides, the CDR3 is TGCGCCAGCAGCCAAGTGGGACTTAGCACAGATACGCAGTATTTT.

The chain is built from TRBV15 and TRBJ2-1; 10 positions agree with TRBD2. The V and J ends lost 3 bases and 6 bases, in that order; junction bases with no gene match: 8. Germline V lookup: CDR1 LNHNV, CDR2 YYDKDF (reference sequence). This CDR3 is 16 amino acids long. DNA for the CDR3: TGTGCCACCAGCAGGGCAGCGGGAGGGCCCTCCAATGAGCAGTTCTTC. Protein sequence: CATSRAAGGPSNEQFF.

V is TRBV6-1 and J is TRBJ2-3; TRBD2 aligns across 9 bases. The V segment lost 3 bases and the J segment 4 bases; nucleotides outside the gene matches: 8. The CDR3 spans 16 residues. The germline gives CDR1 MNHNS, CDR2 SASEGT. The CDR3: CASSEVGGRGPDTQYF. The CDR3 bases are TGTGCCAGCAGTGAGGTTGGCGGGAGGGGTCCAGATACGCAGTATTTT.

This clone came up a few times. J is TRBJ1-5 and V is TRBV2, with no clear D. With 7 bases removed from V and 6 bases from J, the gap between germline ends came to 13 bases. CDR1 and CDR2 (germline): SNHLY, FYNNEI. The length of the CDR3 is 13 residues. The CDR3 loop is CASKRSWAQPQHF. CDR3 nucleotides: TGTGCCAGCAAACGGTCTTGGGCTCAGCCCCAGCATTTT.

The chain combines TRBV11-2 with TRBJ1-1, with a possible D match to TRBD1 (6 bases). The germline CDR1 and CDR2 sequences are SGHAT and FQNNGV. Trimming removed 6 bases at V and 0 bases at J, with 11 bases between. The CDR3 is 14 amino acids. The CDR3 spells CASRGGGMNTEAFF. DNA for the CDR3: TGTGCCAGCAGGGGTGGGGGCATGAACACTGAAGCTTTCTTT. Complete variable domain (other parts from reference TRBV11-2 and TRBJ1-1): EAGVAQSPRYKIIEKRQSVAFWCNPISGHATLYWYQQILGQGPKLLIQFQNNGVVDDSQLPKDRFSAERLKGVDSTLKIQPAKLEDSAVYLCASRGGGMNTEAFFGQGTRLTVV.

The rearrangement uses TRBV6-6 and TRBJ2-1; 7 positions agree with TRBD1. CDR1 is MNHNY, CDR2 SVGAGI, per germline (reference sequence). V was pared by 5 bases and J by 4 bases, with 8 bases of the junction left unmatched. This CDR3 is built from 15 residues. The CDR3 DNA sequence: TGTGCCAGCAGTCCCACAGGGGCCCTATACAATGAGCAGTTCTTC. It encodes CASSPTGALYNEQFF.

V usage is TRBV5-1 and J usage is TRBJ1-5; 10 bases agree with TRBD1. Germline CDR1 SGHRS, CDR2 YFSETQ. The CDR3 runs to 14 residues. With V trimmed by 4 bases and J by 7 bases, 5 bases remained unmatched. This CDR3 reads CASSTGTGVQPQHF. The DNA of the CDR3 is TGCGCCAGCAGCACCGGGACAGGGGTACAGCCCCAGCATTTT.

Here the CDR3 reads CASSLGDYEQYF. For the CDR3, the DNA is TGTGCCAGTAGTTTGGGGGACTACGAGCAGTACTTC. The chain employs TRBV19 and TRBJ2-5; D might be TRBD1 or TRBD2, each matching 5 bases. With the DNA end fitting TRBJ2-7 better, the J assignment may be wrong. This CDR3 is built from 12 residues. From germline, CDR1 is LNHDA and CDR2 SQIVND (reference sequence).

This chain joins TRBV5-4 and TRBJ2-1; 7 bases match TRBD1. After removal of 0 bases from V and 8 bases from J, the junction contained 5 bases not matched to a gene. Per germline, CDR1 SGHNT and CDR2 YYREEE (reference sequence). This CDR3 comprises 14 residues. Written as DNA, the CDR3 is TGTGCCAGCAGCTTGGTCCGGGACAGTGATGAGCAGTTCTTC. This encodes CASSLVRDSDEQFF.

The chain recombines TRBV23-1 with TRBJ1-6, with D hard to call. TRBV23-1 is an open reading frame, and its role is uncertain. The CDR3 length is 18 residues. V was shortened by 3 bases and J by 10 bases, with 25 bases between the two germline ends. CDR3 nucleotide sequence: TGCGCCAGCAGTCAGCCACGGGTAAAACAAACCCAAACCTCACCCCTCCACTTT. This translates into CASSQPRVKQTQTSPLHF.

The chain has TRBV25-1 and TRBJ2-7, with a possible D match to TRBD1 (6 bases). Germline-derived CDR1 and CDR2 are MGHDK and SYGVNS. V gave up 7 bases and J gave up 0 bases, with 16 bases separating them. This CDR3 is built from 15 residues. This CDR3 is CASNPTGTPSYEQYF. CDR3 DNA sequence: TGTGCCAGCAACCCGACCGGGACACCCTCCTACGAGCAGTACTTC.

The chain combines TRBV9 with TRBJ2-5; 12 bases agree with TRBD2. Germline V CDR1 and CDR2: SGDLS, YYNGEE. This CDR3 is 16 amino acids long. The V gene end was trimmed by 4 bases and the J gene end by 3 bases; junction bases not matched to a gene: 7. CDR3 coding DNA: TGTGCCAGCAGCTCTGGACTAGCGGGATTCAAAGAGACCCAGTACTTC. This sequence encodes CASSSGLAGFKETQYF.

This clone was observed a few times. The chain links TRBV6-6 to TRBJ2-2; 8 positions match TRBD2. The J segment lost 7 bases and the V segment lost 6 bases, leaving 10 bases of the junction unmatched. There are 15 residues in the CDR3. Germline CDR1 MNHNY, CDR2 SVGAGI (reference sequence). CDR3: CASRPGGPRHGELFF. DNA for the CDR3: TGTGCCAGCAGACCGGGAGGGCCTCGGCACGGGGAGCTGTTTTTT.

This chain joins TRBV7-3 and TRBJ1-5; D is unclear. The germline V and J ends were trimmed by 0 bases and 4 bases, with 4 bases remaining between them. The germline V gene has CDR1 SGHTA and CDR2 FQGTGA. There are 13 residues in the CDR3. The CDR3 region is CASSLTENQPQHF. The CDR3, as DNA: TGTGCCAGCAGCTTAACTGAGAATCAGCCCCAGCATTTT.

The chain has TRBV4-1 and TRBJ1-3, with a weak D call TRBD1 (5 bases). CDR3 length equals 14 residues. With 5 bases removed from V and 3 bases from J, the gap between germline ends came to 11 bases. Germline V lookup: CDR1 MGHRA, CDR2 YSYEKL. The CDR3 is CASSYGGVGNTIYF. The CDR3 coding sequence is TGCGCCAGCAGCTACGGGGGGGTTGGAAACACCATATATTTT.

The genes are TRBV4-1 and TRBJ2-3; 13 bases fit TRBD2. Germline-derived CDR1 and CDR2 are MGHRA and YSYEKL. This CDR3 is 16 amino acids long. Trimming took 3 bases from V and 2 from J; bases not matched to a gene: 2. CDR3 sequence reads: CASSQGLAGHTDTQYF. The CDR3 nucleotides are TGCGCCAGCAGCCAGGGACTAGCGGGGCACACAGATACGCAGTATTTT.

In DNA, the CDR3 is TGTGCCAGCAGTGAAGCGGGGGGTTCAGATACGCAGTATTTT. This encodes CASSEAGGSDTQYF. V gene TRBV6-1 combines with J gene TRBJ2-3, with D possibly being TRBD2 (6 bases). V was trimmed by 0 bases and J by 4 bases, leaving 8 bases between them. The CDR3 extends over 14 amino acids. CDR1 MNHNS and CDR2 SASEGT come from the germline V gene.

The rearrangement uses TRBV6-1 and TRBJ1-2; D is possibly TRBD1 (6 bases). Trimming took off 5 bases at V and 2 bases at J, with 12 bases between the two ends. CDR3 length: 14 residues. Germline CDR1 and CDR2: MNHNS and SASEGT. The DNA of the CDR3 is TGTGCCAGCAGTTCCGGACAGCTCAACTATGGCTACACCTTC. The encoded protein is CASSSGQLNYGYTF.

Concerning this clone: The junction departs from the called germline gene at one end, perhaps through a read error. The CDR3: CASSPGQGSSVQYF. As DNA, the CDR3 is TGTGCTAGCAGCCCCGGACAGGGGTCTAGCGTGCAGTACTTC. This chain uses TRBV7-7 with TRBJ2-7, with TRBD1 identical over 9 bases. The germline V gene encodes CDR1 SSHAT and CDR2 FNYEAQ (reference sequence). The CDR3 runs to 14 residues.

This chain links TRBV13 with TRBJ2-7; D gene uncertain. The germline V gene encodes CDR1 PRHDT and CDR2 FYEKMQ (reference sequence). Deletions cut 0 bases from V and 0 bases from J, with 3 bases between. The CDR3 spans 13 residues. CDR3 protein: CASSLGRSYEQYF. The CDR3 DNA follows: TGTGCCAGCAGCTTAGGTCGCTCCTACGAGCAGTACTTC.

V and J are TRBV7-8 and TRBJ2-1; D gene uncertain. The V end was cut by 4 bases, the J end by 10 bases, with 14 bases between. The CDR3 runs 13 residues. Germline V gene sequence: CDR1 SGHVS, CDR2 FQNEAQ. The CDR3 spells CASSYQRQREQFF. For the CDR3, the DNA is TGTGCCAGCAGCTACCAAAGGCAGCGCGAGCAGTTCTTC.

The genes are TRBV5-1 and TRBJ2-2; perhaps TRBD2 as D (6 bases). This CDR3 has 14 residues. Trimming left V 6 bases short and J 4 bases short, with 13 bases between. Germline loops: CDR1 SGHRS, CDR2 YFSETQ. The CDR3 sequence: CASKGGSTTGELFF. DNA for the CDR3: TGCGCCAGCAAAGGAGGGTCGACCACCGGGGAGCTGTTTTTT.

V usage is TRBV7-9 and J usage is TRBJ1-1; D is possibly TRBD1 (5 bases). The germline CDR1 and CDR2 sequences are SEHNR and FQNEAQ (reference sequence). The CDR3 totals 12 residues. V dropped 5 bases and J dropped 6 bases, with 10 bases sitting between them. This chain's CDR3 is CASSIDSSEAFF. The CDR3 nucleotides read TGTGCCAGCAGCATAGACAGTTCTGAAGCTTTCTTT.

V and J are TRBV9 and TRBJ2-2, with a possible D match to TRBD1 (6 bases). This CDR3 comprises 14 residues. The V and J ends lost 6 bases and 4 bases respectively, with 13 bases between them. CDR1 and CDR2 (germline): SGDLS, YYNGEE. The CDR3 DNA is TGTGCCAGCACCACATCAGGGGTCACCGGGGAGCTGTTTTTT. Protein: CASTTSGVTGELFF.